Presented here are 30 T cell receptor beta chains from one specimen sequenced in a study of T-cell memory formation after mild COVID-19. MiXCR, run by TCRdb on the 5' RACE reads, gives a single entry per CDR3 protein. This table holds about 140,000 distinct CDR3 sequences, 13% to 15% found once. Sample: PBMCs or a T cell subset sorted from them (not recorded which). These receptors were obtained from an adult woman who had mild COVID-19 (a few samples of this study predate the infection). Cell type and time point are not known.

The chain has TRBV6-2 or TRBV6-3 and TRBJ1-2; TRBD1 is a possible D gene (6 bases). Trimming left V 6 bases short and J 12 bases short, with 20 bases between. This CDR3 contains 13 residues. Germline CDR1 and CDR2: MNHEY and SVGEGT. CDR3 loop: CASSEGWGQSDTF. CDR3 in DNA: TGTGCCAGCAGCGAAGGTTGGGGGCAAAGTGACACCTTC.

The rearrangement joins TRBV5-1 to TRBJ2-1; D gene unclear. This CDR3 contains 14 residues. Germline V gene lookup returns CDR1 SGHRS and CDR2 YFSETQ. Deletions cut 0 bases from V and 4 bases from J, with 8 bases between. CDR3 coding DNA: TGCGCCAGCAGCTTGGGGCAGCGTTACAATGAGCAGTTCTTC. As protein: CASSLGQRYNEQFF.

V gene TRBV5-1 combines with J gene TRBJ2-3; 10 bases fit TRBD2. The germline V gene has CDR1 SGHRS and CDR2 YFSETQ. The CDR3 runs to 18 residues. The ends lost 1 base at V and 2 bases at J; junction bases unmatched: 10. This CDR3 reads CASSLFLAGVATTDTQYF. The CDR3 bases are TGCGCCAGCAGCTTGTTTCTAGCGGGAGTTGCAACCACAGATACGCAGTATTTT.

V and J are TRBV5-5 and TRBJ1-6; TRBD1 might be the D (5 bases). This CDR3 has 15 amino acids. The germline V gene has CDR1 SGHKS and CDR2 YYEKEE (reference sequence). V dropped 0 bases and J dropped 8 bases, with 12 bases sitting between them. CDR3 DNA: TGTGCCAGCAGCTTGGCAGGGACGAAGGATTCACCCCTCCACTTT. Translated: CASSLAGTKDSPLHF.

The rearrangement joins TRBV12-3 or TRBV12-4 to TRBJ1-1; a possible D gene is TRBD1 (5 bases). V was shortened by 5 bases and J by 0 bases, with 13 bases between the two germline ends. The CDR3 has 15 amino acids. The CDR3 DNA sequence: TGTGCCAGCAGTCCCGCGGGGGAATTGAACACTGAAGCTTTCTTT. Protein: CASSPAGELNTEAFF.

This clonotype was seen a handful of times. The V call is TRBV7-8, the J call TRBJ2-5; TRBD2 aligns across 12 bases. The germline gives CDR1 SGHVS, CDR2 FQNEAQ. CDR3 length: 16 amino acids. Trimming took 5 bases from V and 5 from J; bases not matched to a gene: 9. The CDR3 coding sequence is TGTGCCAGCAGCGCATCTAGCGGGGGGGCCCGGGAGACCCAGTACTTC. Translation gives CASSASSGGARETQYF.

This clonotype was detected a few times. The chain couples TRBV5-1 to TRBJ2-7, with TRBD2 matching 7 bases. This CDR3 has 14 amino acids. V was pared by 3 bases and J by 3 bases, with 6 bases of the junction left unmatched. Looked up from germline, CDR1 is SGHRS and CDR2 is YFSETQ. DNA for the CDR3: TGCGCCAGCAGCTCGGGGGAGGGTGGCTACGAGCAGTACTTC. This codes for CASSSGEGGYEQYF.

The chain has TRBV4-1 and TRBJ2-1; 12 nucleotides line up with TRBD2. The CDR3 covers 21 residues. Germline V gene data show CDR1 as MGHRA and CDR2 as YSYEKL. Trimming removed 1 base from V and 5 bases from J; junction bases left unmatched: 18. The CDR3, as DNA: TGCGCCAGCAGCCAAGTCTGGTTCTCCCTAGCGGGGGGGCCCTGGAACAATGAGCAGTTCTTC. Translated, it gives CASSQVWFSLAGGPWNNEQFF.

J is TRBJ2-1 and V is TRBV7-6, with TRBD2 as a possible D gene (6 bases). The V end was cut by 1 base, the J end by 8 bases, with 15 bases between. Germline CDR1 is SGHVS and CDR2 is FNYEAQ. This CDR3 is built from 15 residues. The CDR3 nucleotides are TGTGCCAGCAGCTTAGGGGAGGACTACTTTCATGAGCAGTTCTTC. This sequence encodes CASSLGEDYFHEQFF.

The CDR3 DNA reads as TGTGCCAGCAGCCTACCCGGGGCTCGCTATGGCTACACCTTC. This gives the protein CASSLPGARYGYTF. The chain employs TRBV7-6 and TRBJ1-2, with a weak D call TRBD1 (5 bases). The CDR3 runs to 14 residues. V lost 5 bases to trimming and J lost 4 bases, with 14 bases between them. CDR1 is SGHVS, CDR2 FNYEAQ, per germline.

V is TRBV4-2 and J is TRBJ2-7, with D tentatively TRBD2 (6 bases). Trimming removed 0 bases from V and 3 bases from J, with 15 bases in between. The CDR3 consists of 16 residues. CDR1 and CDR2 from the germline V gene are LGHNA and YNFKEQ. DNA of the CDR3: TGTGCCAGCAGCCAAGAATATTATGTGGAGGGCTACGAGCAGTACTTC. The encoded protein is CASSQEYYVEGYEQYF.

This clonotype was observed a few times. The chain carries TRBV9 and TRBJ2-2; maybe TRBD1 (5 bases). CDR1 SGDLS and CDR2 YYNGEE come from the germline V gene. V was clipped by 0 bases and J by 4 bases, with 10 bases between them. CDR3 length: 15 residues. The CDR3 region is CASSVEGQGTGELFF. The CDR3, as DNA: TGTGCCAGCAGCGTAGAAGGGCAGGGCACCGGGGAGCTGTTTTTT.

The chain has TRBV11-2 and TRBJ2-5, with D possibly called TRBD1 or TRBD2 (5 bases each). The germline gives CDR1 SGHAT, CDR2 FQNNGV. The V and J ends lost 0 bases and 5 bases respectively, with 22 bases between them. The CDR3 contains 18 residues. CDR3: CASSLDLFGDWGKETQYF. DNA for the CDR3: TGTGCCAGCAGCTTAGATCTTTTTGGGGATTGGGGGAAGGAGACCCAGTACTTC.

This sequence joins TRBV19 and TRBJ1-5; possibly TRBD1 for D (5 bases). The CDR3 runs to 17 residues. Per the germline V gene, CDR1 is LNHDA and CDR2 is SQIVND (reference sequence). The germline V and J ends were trimmed by 3 bases and 0 bases, with 15 bases remaining between them. CDR3 sequence: CASSMRTGYYSNQPQHF. The CDR3 nucleotides are TGTGCCAGTAGTATGCGAACAGGCTACTATAGCAATCAGCCCCAGCATTTT.

This clonotype has at least ten counts. V gene TRBV12-3 or TRBV12-4 combines with J gene TRBJ2-7, with D possibly being TRBD1 or TRBD2 (5 bases each). The length of the CDR3 is 12 residues. Between the trimmed V and J ends, which lost 3 bases and 7 bases, there was a span of 10 bases. In nucleotides, the CDR3 is TGTGCCAGCAGTTTGGGGGTGCGAGAGCAGTACTTC. Protein product: CASSLGVREQYF.

This clonotype was seen a handful of times. The rearrangement links TRBV4-3 to TRBJ1-1, with D perhaps TRBD1 (6 bases). Trimming pared 4 bases from V and 7 bases from J, leaving 16 bases between. The CDR3 extends over 14 amino acids. Germline loops: CDR1 LGHNA, CDR2 YSLEER. The CDR3 coding sequence is TGCGCCAGCAGCCGCGTCGAGGGGGGCGTTGAAGCTTTCTTT. It yields the protein CASSRVEGGVEAFF.

V is TRBV19 and J is TRBJ1-3; D gene ambiguous. V dropped 8 bases and J dropped 0 bases, with 26 bases sitting between them. The CDR3 spans 19 residues. CDR1 and CDR2 from the germline V gene are LNHDA and SQIVND (reference sequence). The CDR3 spells CASAHWVVWQEDSGNTIYF. CDR3 DNA: TGTGCCAGTGCGCATTGGGTCGTCTGGCAGGAGGACTCTGGAAACACCATATATTTT.

In its sample, this clonotype was seen a few times. The V gene is TRBV9, the J gene TRBJ2-5; TRBD2 matches 13 bases. J gave up 3 bases and V 0 bases, and 2 bases lay outside the gene matches. The CDR3 is 16 amino acids. The germline CDR1 and CDR2 sequences are SGDLS and YYNGEE. For the CDR3, the DNA is TGTGCCAGCAGCGTAGGTGGGACTAGCGGGAAAGAGACCCAGTACTTC. Amino acids: CASSVGGTSGKETQYF. Using reference TRBV9 and TRBJ2-5 for the parts outside the CDR3, the full variable domain is DSGVTQTPKHLITATGQRVTLRCSPRSGDLSVYWYQQSLDQGLQFLIQYYNGEERAKGNILERFSAQQFPDLHSELNLSSLELGDSALYFCASSVGGTSGKETQYFGPGTRLLVL.

This clonotype was detected only a few times. This chain connects TRBV5-1 to TRBJ1-2; 8 positions match TRBD1. This CDR3 is built from 15 residues. With V trimmed by 4 bases and J by 4 bases, 9 bases remained unmatched. Germline values: CDR1 SGHRS, CDR2 YFSETQ. The CDR3 nucleotides are TGCGCCAGCAGCAACGGACAGGGAGGGAGCTATGGCTACACCTTC. It translates to CASSNGQGGSYGYTF.

The V and J genes are TRBV29-1 and TRBJ1-2; 8 bases are shared with TRBD1. The V gene's germline CDR1 is SQVTM and CDR2 ANQGSEA. This CDR3 has 12 residues. V was clipped by 3 bases and J by 7 bases; unmatched bases: 4. CDR3 nucleotides: TGCAGCGTTGAGGGAGACAGGGGTGGCTACACCTTC. This translates into CSVEGDRGGYTF.

V and J are TRBV7-8 and TRBJ2-3; D gene uncertain. V lost 5 bases to trimming and J lost 2 bases, with 14 bases between them. Germline V gene sequence: CDR1 SGHVS, CDR2 FQNEAQ. The CDR3 consists of 15 residues. The CDR3 DNA follows: TGTGCCAGCAGCGACTCGGACCCCCACACAGATACGCAGTATTTT. It is translated as CASSDSDPHTDTQYF.

This clonotype was observed a few times. The rearrangement joins TRBV29-1 to TRBJ1-1; D remains ambiguous. Trimming shortened V by 4 bases and J by 1 base, and 7 bases separated the two germline ends. In germline, CDR1 is SQVTM, CDR2 ANQGSEA. The CDR3 has 12 residues. CDR3 region: CSVVLENTEAFF. CDR3 nucleotide sequence: TGCAGCGTTGTTTTAGAGAACACTGAAGCTTTCTTT. The variable domain in full, completed from reference TRBV29-1 and TRBJ1-1, reads SAVISQKPSRDICQRGTSLTIQCQVDSQVTMMFWYRQQPGQSLTLIATANQGSEATYESGFVIDKFPISRPNLTFSTLTVSNMSPEDSSIYLCSVVLENTEAFFGQGTRLTVV.

The sample holds a few counts of this clonotype. The rearrangement uses TRBV28 and TRBJ2-7; TRBD2 is a possible D gene (5 bases). The V and J ends lost 6 bases and 10 bases respectively, with 13 bases between them. The CDR3 loop spans 11 amino acids. Germline lookup yields CDR1 MDHEN and CDR2 SYDVKM. The CDR3 spells CASREGYVQYF. As DNA, the CDR3 is TGTGCCAGCAGAGAGGGATACGTTCAGTACTTC. Full variable domain (outside the CDR3, taken from reference TRBV28 and TRBJ2-7): DVKVTQSSRYLVKRTGEKVFLECVQDMDHENMFWYRQDPGLGLRLIYFSYDVKMKEKGDIPEGYSVSREKKERFSLILESASTNQTSMYLCASREGYVQYFGPGTRLTVT.

V and J are TRBV13 and TRBJ2-5; tentatively, D is TRBD1 (5 bases). Germline CDR1 and CDR2: PRHDT and FYEKMQ (reference sequence). Trimming pared 1 base from V and 2 bases from J, leaving 8 bases between. The CDR3 sequence is 14 residues long. The CDR3 DNA is TGTGCCAGCAGCTTAGCAGGGATGCAAGAGACCCAGTACTTC. Its translation: CASSLAGMQETQYF.

The chain uses TRBV7-8 and TRBJ1-3, with D unresolved. The ends were cut back, 2 bases at V and 0 bases at J, with 11 bases in the middle. Germline V gene sequence: CDR1 SGHVS, CDR2 FQNEAQ. The CDR3 has 16 residues. The chain's CDR3 is CASSLHVTSSGNTIYF. As DNA, the CDR3 is TGTGCCAGCAGCTTACACGTTACGAGCTCTGGAAACACCATATATTTT.

This clonotype was detected only a few times. This sequence joins TRBV7-8 and TRBJ2-2, with no clear D. Deletions cut 0 bases from V and 5 bases from J, with 10 bases between. CDR3 length equals 15 residues. Germline lookup yields CDR1 SGHVS and CDR2 FQNEAQ. This chain's CDR3 is CASSLALWVTGELFF. DNA of the CDR3: TGTGCCAGCAGCTTAGCTTTGTGGGTAACCGGGGAGCTGTTTTTT.

The rearrangement uses TRBV29-1 and TRBJ1-1; no firm D call. Germline V gives CDR1 SQVTM, CDR2 ANQGSEA. The CDR3 is 10 amino acids. V was cut by 4 bases and J by 3 bases, with 3 bases left in between. The CDR3 region has the DNA TGCAGCGTTGGGCACACTGAAGCTTTCTTT. Amino acids: CSVGHTEAFF.

This clonotype was counted between two and nine times. The chain uses TRBV4-3 and TRBJ2-1; possible D gene TRBD1, 8 bases. Trimming shortened V by 3 bases and J by 3 bases, and 18 bases separated the two germline ends. Germline CDR1 and CDR2: LGHNA and YSLEER. There are 17 residues in the CDR3. CDR3 loop: CASSQTRQGTIYNEQFF. For the CDR3, the DNA is TGCGCCAGCAGCCAGACGAGACAGGGGACTATCTACAATGAGCAGTTCTTC.

CDR3 loop: CASSKRPREGSPLHF. For the CDR3, the DNA is TGTGCCAGCAGCAAAAGGCCCAGGGAGGGTTCACCCCTCCACTTT. The chain has TRBV21-1 and TRBJ1-6. TRBV21-1 constitutes a pseudogene. The length of the CDR3 is 15 residues.

This clonotype was seen a handful of times. The chain links TRBV3-1 to TRBJ2-7; TRBD2 matches at 8 bases. The CDR3 length is 16 residues. J was trimmed by 2 bases and V by 4 bases; bases with no gene match: 10. CDR1 is LGHDT, CDR2 YNNKEL, per germline (reference sequence). This CDR3 reads CASSPLGSGGPYEQYF. CDR3 in DNA: TGTGCCAGCAGCCCCCTGGGGAGCGGGGGCCCCTACGAGCAGTACTTC.